These T cell receptor beta chains were read from a single sample in a study of regulatory T cells in long-lasting Graves disease. A single record per CDR3 protein comes from TCRdb applying MiXCR to the multiplex PCR reads. The data show 540,000 or so distinct CDR3 sequences, with roughly 13% seen just once and over 7.5% held by the top ten. The same sample was also used in a study of T cells in Graves' hyperthyroidism and ophthalmopathy.

Sequencing was performed on peripheral blood mononuclear cells (PBMCs), taken at new diagnosis, from a patient treated with antithyroid drugs. Receptors originate from a man aged 30 to 39 with Graves disease. Each CDR3 is given with its conserved first and last residue.

j_call: TRBJ2-2
v_call: TRBV29-1
cdr3_aa: CSVASRAGELFF

j_call: TRBJ2-1
v_call: TRBV30
cdr3_aa: CAWRHTSYFLGNEQFF

j_call: TRBJ1-4
v_call: TRBV5-1
cdr3_aa: CASSLGVWIQDNEKLFF

j_call: TRBJ2-1
v_call: TRBV5-8
cdr3_aa: CASSSRGFKNEQFF

j_call: TRBJ2-1
v_call: TRBV27
cdr3_aa: CATHVGAIYNEQFF

j_call: TRBJ2-7
v_call: TRBV19
cdr3_aa: CASSIDSGTSYEQYF

j_call: TRBJ2-1
v_call: TRBV7-8
cdr3_aa: CASSFAYGGLAGVEQFF

j_call: TRBJ2-3
v_call: TRBV6-4
cdr3_aa: CASSGDDTDTQYF

j_call: TRBJ1-5
v_call: TRBV19
cdr3_aa: CASADSNQPQHF

j_call: TRBJ1-1
v_call: TRBV3-1
cdr3_aa: CASRGAGGGTEAFF

j_call: TRBJ2-3
v_call: TRBV12-3/TRBV12-4
cdr3_aa: CASSPDRTDTQYF

j_call: TRBJ2-5
v_call: TRBV28
cdr3_aa: CASSPDGHQETQYF

j_call: .
v_call: TRBV10-2
cdr3_aa: CASSQGTSGTEQFF

j_call: TRBJ2-2
v_call: TRBV20-1
cdr3_aa: CSASGTLNTGELFF

j_call: TRBJ2-4
v_call: TRBV20-1
cdr3_aa: CSARGLAKNIQYF

j_call: TRBJ1-2
v_call: TRBV4-1
cdr3_aa: CASSQVPARGYTF

j_call: TRBJ2-1
v_call: TRBV24-1
cdr3_aa: CATSDSEWAYNEQFF

j_call: TRBJ2-3
v_call: TRBV19
cdr3_aa: CASRHSGTGVGTQYF

j_call: TRBJ2-5
v_call: TRBV2
cdr3_aa: CASSERTQETQYF

j_call: TRBJ2-5
v_call: TRBV20-1
cdr3_aa: CSARGPQYF

j_call: TRBJ2-7
v_call: TRBV27
cdr3_aa: CASSEDRWAYEQYF

j_call: TRBJ1-4
v_call: TRBV28
cdr3_aa: CASSAWDRPEEKLFF

j_call: TRBJ2-1
v_call: TRBV20-1
cdr3_aa: CSAPLAGGAYNEQFF

j_call: TRBJ1-1
v_call: TRBV28
cdr3_aa: CASREGDTEAFF

j_call: TRBJ1-5
v_call: TRBV30
cdr3_aa: CAWSLLRDQPQHF

j_call: TRBJ2-7
v_call: TRBV5-1
cdr3_aa: CASSLLTGGYEQYF

j_call: TRBJ2-3
v_call: TRBV20-1
cdr3_aa: CSACRASGASTDTQYF

j_call: TRBJ2-7
v_call: TRBV5-1
cdr3_aa: CASSLGTANEQYF

j_call: TRBJ2-7
v_call: TRBV24-1
cdr3_aa: CATSEAGEQYF

j_call: TRBJ2-5
v_call: TRBV5-1
cdr3_aa: CASSPGSTAHQETQYF

j_call: TRBJ2-7
v_call: TRBV6-1
cdr3_aa: CASSAQGSVTYEQYF

j_call: TRBJ2-1
v_call: TRBV19
cdr3_aa: CASSGDRSLRNNEQFF

j_call: TRBJ2-3
v_call: TRBV29-1
cdr3_aa: CSVDEDTQYF

j_call: TRBJ1-2
v_call: TRBV19
cdr3_aa: CASRSLHGYTF

j_call: TRBJ2-3
v_call: TRBV14
cdr3_aa: CASSQMSSGRADTQYF

j_call: TRBJ2-3
v_call: TRBV5-1
cdr3_aa: CASSSLATVDTQYF

j_call: TRBJ1-1
v_call: TRBV13
cdr3_aa: CASSLTGGVKTEAFF

j_call: TRBJ2-2
v_call: TRBV27
cdr3_aa: CASSVRGWATGELFF

j_call: TRBJ2-1
v_call: TRBV10-3
cdr3_aa: CAIKDQRELSYNEQFF

j_call: TRBJ2-3
v_call: TRBV12-3/TRBV12-4
cdr3_aa: CASWGEGGGDTQYF

j_call: TRBJ1-2
v_call: TRBV27
cdr3_aa: CASSITGAAWSYTF

j_call: TRBJ2-4
v_call: TRBV12-3/TRBV12-4
cdr3_aa: CASSPWENKNIQYF

j_call: TRBJ2-2
v_call: TRBV7-3
cdr3_aa: CASSSFSGIDTGELFF

j_call: TRBJ1-1
v_call: TRBV28
cdr3_aa: CASSFGIMNTEAFF

j_call: TRBJ1-1
v_call: TRBV29-1
cdr3_aa: CSVEDPAVNAEAFF

j_call: TRBJ2-1
v_call: TRBV5-1
cdr3_aa: CASRVGTSNEQFF

j_call: TRBJ2-6
v_call: TRBV10-3
cdr3_aa: CAISGDREPGANVLTF

j_call: TRBJ2-7
v_call: TRBV27
cdr3_aa: CASSLTGGNPSYEQYF

j_call: TRBJ2-3
v_call: TRBV6-4
cdr3_aa: CASSERDNTDTQYF

j_call: TRBJ2-2
v_call: TRBV6-2/TRBV6-3
cdr3_aa: CASSYPGRVRTGELFF

j_call: TRBJ2-1
v_call: TRBV29-1
cdr3_aa: CSVESASGRGTEQFF

j_call: TRBJ2-1
v_call: TRBV30
cdr3_aa: CAWSVGGVEFF

j_call: TRBJ2-7
v_call: TRBV3-1
cdr3_aa: CASSAWEGLASYEQYF